Listed here are 6 T cell receptor beta chains from one sample, sequenced in a study of a mutant IDH1 vaccine in newly diagnosed glioma. Profiled with immunoSEQ multiplex PCR; TCRdb holds only in-frame clones, not every one. Of around 99,000 clones in the sample, about 80% were seen once. Time point in this sample: baseline, week 1 (first vaccination visit). Treatment defined: pre-vaccination baseline after standard-of-care therapy. The specimen comprised PBMCs, sampled from a glioma patient treated with radiotherapy, temozolomide or both. The receptors shown here come from a man aged 35 to 55 with glioma.

This clone has just a few counts. An end of the junction does not agree with germline; a read error may underlie this. The V call is TRBV7-7, the J call TRBJ2-5; the D gene could be TRBD1 or TRBD2 (5 bases each). CDR1 and CDR2 (germline): SSHAT, FNYEAQ (reference sequence). The CDR3 has 13 amino acids. The CDR3 spells CASSLDEGETQYF. Here the CDR3 DNA reads TGTGCTAGCAGCTTAGATGAGGGGGAGACCCAGTACTTC.

The V call is TRBV7-6, the J call TRBJ2-1; 10 bases align to TRBD2. The length of the CDR3 is 13 residues. V shed 1 base, J shed 9 bases, and the junction held 0 bases outside the gene matches. Per the germline V gene, CDR1 is SGHVS and CDR2 is FNYEAQ. CDR3 bases: TGTGCCAGCAGCTTAGGGACTAGCGGTGAGCAGTTCTTC. It specifies CASSLGTSGEQFF. Based on the CDR3 plus reference TRBV7-6 and TRBJ2-1, the full variable domain is GAGVSQSPRYKVTKRGQDVALRCDPISGHVSLYWYRQALGQGPEFLTYFNYEAQQDKSGLPNDRFSAERPEGSISTLTIQRTEQRDSAMYRCASSLGTSGEQFFGPGTRLTVL.

J is TRBJ2-1 and V is TRBV28; 10 nucleotides line up with TRBD2. Per germline, CDR1 MDHEN and CDR2 SYDVKM. The length of the CDR3 is 13 residues. V shed 6 bases and J 6 bases; nucleotides not matched to a gene: 2. The CDR3 DNA sequence: TGTGCCAGCAGCCGGACTAGCGGCAATGAGCAGTTCTTC. Protein: CASSRTSGNEQFF. The full variable domain, in which reference TRBV28 and TRBJ2-1 provide the parts outside the CDR3, is DVKVTQSSRYLVKRTGEKVFLECVQDMDHENMFWYRQDPGLGLRLIYFSYDVKMKEKGDIPEGYSVSREKKERFSLILESASTNQTSMYLCASSRTSGNEQFFGPGTRLTVL.

The rearrangement uses TRBV7-2 and TRBJ2-3, with 8 bases that match TRBD2. Losses at the gene ends were 3 bases for V and 4 bases for J; bases not matched to a gene: 3. In germline, CDR1 is SGHTA, CDR2 FQGNSA. The CDR3 totals 14 residues. In DNA form, the CDR3 reads TGTGCCAGCAGCTTCCGGGGGGGGTCAGATACGCAGTATTTT. This gives the protein CASSFRGGSDTQYF. Looking up the rest from reference TRBV7-2 and TRBJ2-3 gives the full variable domain: GAGVSQSPSNKVTEKGKDVELRCDPISGHTALYWYRQSLGQGLEFLIYFQGNSAPDKSGLPSDRFSAERTGGSVSTLTIQRTQQEDSAVYLCASSFRGGSDTQYFGPGTRLTVL.

The rearrangement uses TRBV19 and TRBJ1-2; D uncertain. The germline gives CDR1 LNHDA, CDR2 SQIVND (reference sequence). Trimming removed 4 bases at V and 3 bases at J, with 15 bases between. CDR3 length equals 15 residues. CDR3 nucleotides: TGTGCCAGTAGTAACCCCGGCCGGGCAGACTATGGCTACACCTTC. Encoded protein: CASSNPGRADYGYTF.

The CDR3 DNA reads as TGCGCCAGCAGCTGGGAACCGGGACAGGGCACGCACAATGAGCAGTTCTTC. Amino acids: CASSWEPGQGTHNEQFF. The V gene is TRBV5-1, the J gene TRBJ2-1, with TRBD1 matching 9 bases. Trimming at V came to 3 bases and at J to 5 bases, leaving 12 bases not matched to a gene. The germline CDR1 and CDR2 sequences are SGHRS and YFSETQ. CDR3 size: 17 residues.